These 30 T cell receptor beta chains share one sample of origin, sequenced in a study of cytomegalovirus exposure and HLA in healthy donors. The PCR ran on 60 Vbeta and 13 Jbeta primers. Generated by immunoSEQ multiplex PCR, the TCRdb table keeps only in-frame clones and is missing some. The table records some 200,000 clones, roughly four fifths of them present only once. The sequenced sample was PBMCs. Receptor source: a woman aged 30 to 39 in good health and CMV-seropositive.

The table lists this clone with a few counts. The chain links TRBV21-1 to TRBJ1-5; TRBD1, the D gene given by the table, was not confirmed from the DNA. TRBV21-1 is designated a pseudogene. The CDR3 consists of 13 residues. The CDR3 here is CASTTGGNQPQHF. The CDR3 DNA reads as TGTGCCAGCACGACAGGGGGTAATCAGCCCCAGCATTTT.

In this sample, this clone turned up a few times. The rearrangement uses TRBV4-3 and TRBJ1-1, with TRBD1 matching over 7 bases. Germline values: CDR1 LGHNA, CDR2 YSLEER. V lost 5 bases and J lost 4; bases outside the gene matches: 7. The CDR3 consists of 14 residues. The CDR3 protein is CASSYGRGPTEAFF. The CDR3 nucleotides are TGCGCCAGCAGCTATGGAAGGGGGCCCACTGAAGCTTTCTTT.

The chain links TRBV2 to TRBJ1-2, with D possibly TRBD1 on 6 matching bases. Germline CDR1 is SNHLY and CDR2 is FYNNEI. V was pared by 4 bases and J by 0 bases, with 12 bases between. The CDR3 is made up of 15 amino acids. The CDR3 is CASSGDTLTNYGYTF. CDR3 sequence (DNA): TGTGCCAGCAGTGGGGACACTTTAACTAACTATGGCTACACCTTC. The full variable domain, with the rest looked up from reference TRBV2 and TRBJ1-2, is EPEVTQTPSHQVTQMGQEVILRCVPISNHLYFYWYRQILGQKVEFLVSFYNNEISEKSEIFDDQFSVERPDGSNFTLKIRSTKLEDSAMYFCASSGDTLTNYGYTFGSGTRLTVV.

On this clone itself: Other nucleotide sequences in the sample specify the same CDR3. This chain joins TRBV2 and TRBJ1-5; 7 positions match TRBD1. V shed 3 bases and J 5 bases; nucleotides not matched to a gene: 1. Germline V gene sequence: CDR1 SNHLY, CDR2 FYNNEI. The CDR3 loop spans 13 amino acids. CDR3 bases: TGTGCCAGCAGTGACAGGGGGTATCAGCCCCAGCATTTT. Amino acid sequence: CASSDRGYQPQHF.

This chain connects TRBV6-4 to TRBJ1-1; 8 nucleotides line up with TRBD1. This CDR3 spans 13 amino acids. Germline V lookup: CDR1 MRHNA, CDR2 SNTAGT. V shed 6 bases, J shed 5 bases, and the junction held 5 bases outside the gene matches. The CDR3 DNA is TGTGCCAGCAGCTGGGGACAGGCTACTGAAGCTTTCTTT. It codes for CASSWGQATEAFF.

The chain employs TRBV27 and TRBJ1-3; no clear D gene. The V gene lost 3 bases and the J gene lost 0 bases, with 9 bases spanning the gap. This CDR3 is built from 15 residues. The germline V gene encodes CDR1 MNHEY and CDR2 SMNVEV (reference sequence). The CDR3 DNA is TGTGCCAGCAGTTTCCTTCCCCGCTCTGGAAACACCATATATTTT. The encoded protein is CASSFLPRSGNTIYF.

This chain uses TRBV5-1 with TRBJ2-3, with TRBD2 matching over 12 bases. Germline CDR1 SGHRS, CDR2 YFSETQ. Trimming cost V 4 bases and J 1 base; bases outside gene matches: 1. This CDR3 has 15 amino acids. The CDR3 DNA reads as TGCGCCAGCAGCCGACTAGCGGGAGGCACAGATACGCAGTATTTT. This translates into CASSRLAGGTDTQYF.

The V and J genes are TRBV1 and TRBJ1-5; TRBD1 was called by the table and not checked on the DNA. TRBV1 is assigned pseudogene status. The CDR3 loop spans 14 amino acids. The CDR3 loop is CTSSQDREKQPQHF. DNA for the CDR3: TGCACCAGCAGCCAGGACAGGGAGAAACAGCCCCAGCATTTT.

The chain joins TRBV6-5 to TRBJ2-5; D perhaps matches TRBD2 (5 bases). The V gene's germline CDR1 is MNHEY and CDR2 SVGAGI. The CDR3 length is 16 residues. V lost 0 bases, J lost 4 bases, and 15 bases lay in between. CDR3 in amino acids: CASSYSRRGLGETQYF. CDR3 DNA sequence: TGTGCCAGCAGTTACTCTCGAAGAGGGCTCGGAGAGACCCAGTACTTC.

This clone was seen a single time. The V and J genes are TRBV7-2 and TRBJ1-2; 9 nucleotides line up with TRBD1. Germline trimming cut 1 base from V and 4 bases from J; bases unmatched to any gene: 7. Germline values: CDR1 SGHTA, CDR2 FQGNSA. The CDR3 extends over 16 amino acids. This CDR3 is CASSLGGQGFGYGYTF. As DNA, the CDR3 is TGTGCCAGCAGCTTAGGTGGACAGGGGTTTGGCTATGGCTACACCTTC.

As DNA, the CDR3 is TGTGCCAGCAGCTTGAAGACAGGTCTCACTGAAGCTTTCTTT. As protein: CASSLKTGLTEAFF. V is TRBV7-8 and J is TRBJ1-1; the D gene is possibly TRBD1 (6 bases). The length of the CDR3 is 14 residues. Between the trimmed V and J ends, which lost 3 bases and 4 bases, there was a span of 12 bases. CDR1 and CDR2 from the germline V gene are SGHVS and FQNEAQ.

V and J are TRBV5-4 and TRBJ2-4, with TRBD1 identical over 7 bases. The germline CDR1 and CDR2 sequences are SGHNT and YYREEE (reference sequence). The CDR3 has 12 residues. Germline trimming cut 1 base from V and 15 bases from J; bases unmatched to any gene: 7. The CDR3 coding sequence is TGTGCCAGCAGCTTGTATCAGGGGGTTCTGTACTTC. Encoded protein: CASSLYQGVLYF.

V gene TRBV4-1 combines with J gene TRBJ2-1; TRBD1 agrees at 7 bases. CDR1 is MGHRA and CDR2 is YSYEKL in the germline V gene. CDR3 size: 16 residues. Unmatched junction bases numbered 4, after V lost 0 bases and J lost 2 bases. The DNA of the CDR3 is TGCGCCAGCAGCCAAGATTGGGGGACAGCCTACAATGAGCAGTTCTTC. Encoded protein: CASSQDWGTAYNEQFF.

The chain recombines TRBV6-5 with TRBJ1-2; D is perhaps TRBD1 (5 bases). This CDR3 comprises 13 residues. CDR1 MNHEY and CDR2 SVGAGI come from the germline V gene. Trimming cost V 5 bases and J 3 bases, with 10 bases left between them. Here the CDR3 reads CASSRKGDYGYTF. CDR3 nucleotide sequence: TGTGCCAGCAGTCGAAAAGGGGACTATGGCTACACCTTC.

The chain couples TRBV5-1 to TRBJ1-6; no clear D gene. Germline loops: CDR1 SGHRS, CDR2 YFSETQ. The V and J ends lost 5 bases and 0 bases respectively, with 12 bases between them. The CDR3 runs 16 residues. The CDR3 sequence is CASRAGVSSYNSPLHF. CDR3 coding DNA: TGCGCCAGCAGGGCGGGAGTCAGCTCCTATAATTCACCCCTCCACTTT.

This clone has more than one count but fewer than ten. The chain joins TRBV9 to TRBJ1-6; perhaps TRBD1 as D (5 bases). The CDR3 sequence is 14 residues long. Germline V gene lookup returns CDR1 SGDLS and CDR2 YYNGEE. The V end lost 7 bases, the J end lost 9 bases, and 17 bases lay between the germline ends. CDR3 sequence: CASAGPGIPSPLHF. The CDR3 DNA reads TGTGCCAGCGCGGGACCGGGAATCCCTTCACCCCTCCACTTT.

Turning to this clone: The same CDR3 arises from other DNA sequences in this sample as well. The chain has TRBV5-1 and TRBJ1-4; 7 nucleotides line up with TRBD1. Trimming at V came to 2 bases and at J to 7 bases, leaving 5 bases not matched to a gene. The CDR3 runs 14 residues. CDR1 and CDR2 from the germline V gene are SGHRS and YFSETQ. The CDR3 sequence: CASSLQGFGEKLFF. CDR3 DNA sequence: TGCGCCAGCAGCTTACAGGGGTTTGGTGAAAAACTGTTTTTT.

This chain joins TRBV7-2 and TRBJ2-3, with D unresolved. CDR3 length equals 14 residues. Germline assignment: CDR1 SGHTA and CDR2 FQGNSA. The germline V and J ends were trimmed by 3 bases and 0 bases, with 7 bases remaining between them. CDR3 in amino acids: CASSLRSSTDTQYF. CDR3 nucleotides: TGTGCCAGCAGCTTGCGGAGCAGCACAGATACGCAGTATTTT.

A single count supports this clone. This chain uses TRBV6-5 with TRBJ1-5; D uncertain. CDR1 is MNHEY, CDR2 SVGAGI, per germline. CDR3 length equals 16 residues. With 4 bases removed from V and 3 bases from J, the gap between germline ends came to 16 bases. The CDR3 is CASSFWPNPLNQPQHF. CDR3 nucleotides: TGTGCCAGCAGTTTTTGGCCAAATCCCCTCAATCAGCCCCAGCATTTT.

The table lists this clone with a few counts. The V gene is TRBV5-1, the J gene TRBJ2-3; 8 positions match TRBD1. Trimming took 7 bases from V and 4 from J; bases not matched to a gene: 8. This CDR3 has 14 residues. Germline values: CDR1 SGHRS, CDR2 YFSETQ. The chain's CDR3 is CASSAATGADTQYF. The CDR3 bases are TGCGCCAGCTCAGCAGCGACAGGGGCAGATACGCAGTATTTT.

The rearrangement joins TRBV30 to TRBJ1-2; D remains unclear. The length of the CDR3 is 13 residues. Germline CDR1 GTSNPN, CDR2 SVGIG (reference sequence). Trimming stripped 0 bases from V and 6 bases from J, with 11 bases between. The CDR3 spells CAWSVSGGNGYTF. In DNA form, the CDR3 reads TGTGCCTGGAGTGTAAGTGGAGGGAATGGCTACACCTTC.

J is TRBJ2-1 and V is TRBV5-1, with 7 bases identical to TRBD2. With V trimmed by 1 base and J by 7 bases, 8 bases remained unmatched. The CDR3 spans 15 residues. Germline V lookup: CDR1 SGHRS, CDR2 YFSETQ. The CDR3 coding sequence is TGCGCCAGCAGCTTGCCTAGCGGTTCAGGGAATGAGCAGTTCTTC. The encoded protein is CASSLPSGSGNEQFF. The entire variable domain, with the rest obtained from reference TRBV5-1 and TRBJ2-1, is as follows: KAGVTQTPRYLIKTRGQQVTLSCSPISGHRSVSWYQQTPGQGLQFLFEYFSETQRNKGNFPGRFSGRQFSNSRSEMNVSTLELGDSALYLCASSLPSGSGNEQFFGPGTRLTVL.

The rearrangement uses TRBV12-1 and TRBJ2-7; TRBD1, the table's D call, was not compared with the DNA. TRBV12-1 is marked as a pseudogene. This CDR3 spans 14 amino acids. The CDR3 is CASSRRDINYEQYF. The CDR3 coding sequence is TGTGCCAGCAGCCGACGGGACATAAACTACGAGCAGTACTTC.

This clone was counted a few times. CDR3 nucleotide sequence: TGCAGCGTAATCGGCAGGGTCGATGTCAGGTCCTACGAGCAGTACTTC. Amino acids: CSVIGRVDVRSYEQYF. The gene calls are TRBV29-1 and TRBJ2-7, with a possible D match to TRBD1 (5 bases). Trimming cost V 6 bases and J 1 base, with 22 bases left between them. This CDR3 contains 16 residues. Germline V CDR1 and CDR2: SQVTM, ANQGSEA.

The chain joins TRBV19 to TRBJ1-2; D call uncertain. V was pared by 1 base and J by 7 bases, with 10 bases between. The CDR3 is 13 residues long. Germline-derived CDR1 and CDR2 are LNHDA and SQIVND (reference sequence). In DNA form, the CDR3 reads TGTGCCAGTAGTATAGGCGGGGATTCTGGCTACACCTTC. Translating it yields CASSIGGDSGYTF.

The chain couples TRBV2 to TRBJ1-1; TRBD1 matches at 11 bases. Germline lookup yields CDR1 SNHLY and CDR2 FYNNEI. The CDR3 has 16 residues. J lost 5 bases, V lost 6 bases, and 11 bases had no gene match. CDR3 protein: CASSRTGGKGRTEAFF. The CDR3 nucleotides read TGTGCCAGCAGCCGGACAGGGGGCAAGGGTCGGACTGAAGCTTTCTTT.

The chain links TRBV2 to TRBJ2-2, with TRBD1 matching over 10 bases. Trimming took 6 bases from V and 5 from J; bases not matched to a gene: 3. The CDR3 length is 14 residues. Germline V lookup: CDR1 SNHLY, CDR2 FYNNEI. The CDR3 DNA sequence: TGTGCCAGCAGCCCGGGACAGGGGACCGGGGAGCTGTTTTTT. The encoded protein is CASSPGQGTGELFF.

The chain uses TRBV27 and TRBJ1-1; D is possibly TRBD1 (5 bases). The germline V and J ends were trimmed by 6 bases and 3 bases, with 11 bases remaining between them. Germline CDR1 is MNHEY and CDR2 is SMNVEV (reference sequence). CDR3 size: 13 residues. The CDR3 nucleotides read TGTGCCAGCAGGCCATGGGGGGACACTGAAGCTTTCTTT. Translating gives CASRPWGDTEAFF.

This clone was picked up one time. The genes are TRBV6-5 and TRBJ1-1, with 9 bases fitting TRBD1. V trimming: 7 bases; J trimming: 4 bases; junction bases outside the gene matches: 7. The CDR3 sequence is 14 residues long. Germline CDR1 and CDR2: MNHEY and SVGAGI. The chain's CDR3 is CASIHRGHGTEAFF. The CDR3 coding sequence is TGTGCCAGCATTCACAGGGGGCATGGCACTGAAGCTTTCTTT.

This sequence joins TRBV6-5 and TRBJ1-4; 9 nucleotides agree with TRBD1. With 2 bases clipped from V and 11 bases from J, the junction kept 12 bases outside the gene matches. The CDR3 runs 16 residues. In germline, CDR1 is MNHEY, CDR2 SVGAGI. Here the CDR3 DNA reads TGTGCCAGCAGTTACGACCTACCGGGACAGGGAACGAAACTGTTTTTT. This sequence encodes CASSYDLPGQGTKLFF.